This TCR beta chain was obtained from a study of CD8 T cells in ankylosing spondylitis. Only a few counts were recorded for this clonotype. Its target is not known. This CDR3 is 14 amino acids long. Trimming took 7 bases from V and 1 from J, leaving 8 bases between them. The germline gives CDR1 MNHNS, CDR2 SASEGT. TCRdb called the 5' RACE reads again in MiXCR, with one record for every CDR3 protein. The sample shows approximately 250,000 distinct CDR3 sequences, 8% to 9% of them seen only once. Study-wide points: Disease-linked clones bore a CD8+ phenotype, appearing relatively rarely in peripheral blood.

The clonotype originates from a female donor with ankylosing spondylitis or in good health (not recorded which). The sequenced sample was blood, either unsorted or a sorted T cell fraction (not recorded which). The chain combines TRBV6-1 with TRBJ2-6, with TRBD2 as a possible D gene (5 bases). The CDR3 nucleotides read TGTGCCAGCACGTCGGGATCTGGGGCCAACGTCCTGACTTTC. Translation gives CASTSGSGANVLTF.